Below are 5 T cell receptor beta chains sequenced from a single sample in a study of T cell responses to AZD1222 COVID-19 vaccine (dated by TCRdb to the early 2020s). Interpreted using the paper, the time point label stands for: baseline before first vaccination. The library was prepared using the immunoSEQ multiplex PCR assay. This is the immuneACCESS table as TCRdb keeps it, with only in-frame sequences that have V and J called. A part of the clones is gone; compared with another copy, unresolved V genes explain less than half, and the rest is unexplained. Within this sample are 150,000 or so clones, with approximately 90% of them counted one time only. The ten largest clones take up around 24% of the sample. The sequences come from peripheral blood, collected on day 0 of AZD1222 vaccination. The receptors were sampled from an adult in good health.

CDR3 in DNA: TGTGCCAGCAGCCCTGGACAGGGGACTTACGAGCAGTACTTC. Amino acid sequence: CASSPGQGTYEQYF. The chain joins TRBV9 to TRBJ2-7; TRBD1 agrees at 9 bases. The V segment lost 4 bases and the J segment 4 bases; nucleotides outside the gene matches: 6. Germline V gene lookup returns CDR1 SGDLS and CDR2 YYNGEE. The CDR3 spans 14 residues.

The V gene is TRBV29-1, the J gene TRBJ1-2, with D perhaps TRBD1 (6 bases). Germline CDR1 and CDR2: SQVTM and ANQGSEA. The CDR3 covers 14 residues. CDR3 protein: CTTWAGGWDNGYTF. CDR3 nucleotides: TGCACCACCTGGGCGGGGGGCTGGGATAACGGCTACACCTTC.

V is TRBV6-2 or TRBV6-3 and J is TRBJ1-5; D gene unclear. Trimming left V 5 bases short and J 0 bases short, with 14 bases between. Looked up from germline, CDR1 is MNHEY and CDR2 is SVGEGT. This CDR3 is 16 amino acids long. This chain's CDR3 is CASSVASVYSNQPQHF. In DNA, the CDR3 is TGTGCCAGCAGTGTGGCATCGGTATATAGCAATCAGCCCCAGCATTTT.

The CDR3 DNA sequence: TGTGCCACCAGTCAAGACTCAGATACGCAGTATTTT. This gives the protein CATSQDSDTQYF. V usage is TRBV24-1 and J usage is TRBJ2-3, with unresolved D. V lost 6 bases and J 4 bases, leaving 7 bases between the germline ends. This CDR3 region has 12 residues. Germline-derived CDR1 and CDR2 are KGHDR and SFDVKD.

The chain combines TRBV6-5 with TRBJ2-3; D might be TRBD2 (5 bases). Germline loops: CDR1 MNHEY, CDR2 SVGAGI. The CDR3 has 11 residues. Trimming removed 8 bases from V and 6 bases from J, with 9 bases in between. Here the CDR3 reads CASRRGDTQYF. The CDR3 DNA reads TGTGCCAGCCGCCGAGGGGATACGCAGTATTTT.